This T cell receptor beta chain was found in a study of tumor-infiltrating lymphocytes in primary liver carcinoma (dated by TCRdb to the late 2010s). About the investigation overall: The five patients, three men and two women aged 30 to 69 years, had hepatocellular carcinoma (four) or combined HCC and intrahepatic cholangiocarcinoma (one). The five patients had tumors staged T1-T3 N0M0, with maximum diameters ranging from 4.2 to 10 cm. Each sample produced about 3.5 to 7.13 million productive TCRbeta reads, and read depth showed no significant difference between tissue types. The study combined TCRbeta repertoire sequencing, expression microarrays and whole-exome sequencing across five regions of each liver tumor, with adjacent normal tissue and blood. A total of about 35 specimens from 5 patients, comprising approximately 25 tumor regions, 5 adjacent noncancerous liver tissues and 5 peripheral blood samples, were covered by TCRbeta repertoire sequencing. To link TCRbeta repertoire diversity to the local molecular phenotype, the 20 to 25 tumor region samples were profiled with Agilent mRNA microarrays. High reproducibility was observed for the technical replicate repertoires, with mean shared-clone rates approximately 0.92 and correlation coefficients above 0.95.

Starting from about 500 ng total RNA, TCRbeta-specific cDNA was produced by reverse transcription with a constant-region primer and ProtoScript II reverse transcriptase. Construction of the TCRbeta libraries relied on three nested rounds of multiplex PCR, following a slightly modified ARM-PCR procedure. Each of the first two PCR rounds ran for approximately 9 cycles using multiplex TRBV1-TRBV30 forward primers together with a Cbeta reverse primer. Sample barcodes and Illumina adapters were added in a final 25-cycle PCR with Deep VentR polymerase. Before sequencing, amplicons between 200 and 500 bp were purified from gel using a QIAquick gel extraction kit. TCRbeta amplicons were sequenced on an Illumina HiSeq 2500 with 250-bp paired-end reads. Under the source paper's analysis protocol: Reads were quality-trimmed with Trimmomatic v0.33, and paired reads were merged with FLASH v1.2.11 to recover full CDR3 sequences. MiGEC v1.2.1b assigned V, D and J germline segments to the rearranged TCRbeta sequences. Clonotype statistics, along with Shannon-Wiener diversity indices, were calculated using VDJtools v1.0.0. To cut down on sampling bias, every analysis after diversity analysis relied on just the 250 most abundant clonotypes from each sample. TCRdb applied fastp at Q25 and MiXCR to the public reads, then kept only in-frame beta chains. Identical CDR3 proteins give one entry, which carries the most common genes and DNA. These V and J calls rely on TCRdb rather than the paper's analysis. The sample yields 100,000 or so distinct CDR3 sequences; roughly 80% were counted once. Approximately 20% of the sample comes from the top ten.

Total RNA and DNA were co-extracted from around 18-30 mg of bulk tissue with the AllPrep DNA/RNA mini kit, without cell sorting. Surgical resection was performed in China between late 2015 and March 2016 on about five patients with histopathologically diagnosed primary liver carcinoma. At the time of sampling, the patients had chronic HBV infection and had not received any treatment. Five spatially separated regions were sampled from each tumor: the superior, inferior, left-lateral and right-lateral poles, plus the tumor centre. Histology showed that every tumor sample contained more than 85% viable tumor cells. Fresh tumor and adjacent tissue pieces were bisected, with one half stored in RNAlater at -80 degrees C and the other half sent for histology. As regards this clonotype: It lacks a known antigen. One junction end disagrees with the germline gene, perhaps due to a read error.

Study-wide conclusions, independent of this receptor: Only the TCR beta chain was sequenced, so true repertoire diversity is likely underestimated because unpaired alpha chains were not captured. Repertoire overlap was higher between tumor regions (mean around 35%) than tumor-adjacent (approximately 17%) or tumor-blood (14%) pairs, consistent with antigen-driven expansion. A significantly larger repertoire fraction was made up by the top 250 clones in tumors than in blood (p = 0.039). Bulk unsorted samples precluded comparing CD4+ and CD8+ T cell repertoires. Only about 7-24% of top clones were present in all five regions of a tumor, suggesting spatial heterogeneity of tumor-infiltrating T cells. The study included only five patients, and the authors note findings should be validated in a larger study.

The CDR3 starts with the cysteine, ends with the phenylalanine, and has 19 residues. Only the CDR3 region is kept as DNA, spanning 57 bases read in frame from base 1. Looking up the germline V gene (reference sequence) yields CDR1 GTSNPN and CDR2 SVGIG. The chain couples TRBV30 to TRBJ2-1; TRBD2 is a possible D gene, resting on 5 matching bases. This receptor was taken from a man aged 35 to 55 with primary liver carcinoma and hepatitis B virus infection. What was sequenced was liver tumor tissue from sampling region 3. Per the publication, the cell subset or site label means: tumor region T3, left-lateral pole. The DNA sequence follows: TGTGCCTGGAGTGTAGGATTGGGCGGGTTTGGCAGGTCCTACAGTGAGCAGTTCTTC. Its translation is CAWSVGLGGFGRSYSEQFF.